By share of the sample, the clone carrying this TCR beta chain is medium-sized. This sample stems from a study of shared clonotypes between healthy human individuals. Some clones are missing from TCRdb's copy, which holds only in-frame ones; the method was immunoSEQ multiplex PCR. The table lists under 130,000 clones, about 67% of them singletons. Germline V lookup: CDR1 WSHSY, CDR2 SAAADI. The CDR3 is made up of 15 amino acids. V lost 6 bases to trimming and J lost 3 bases; unmatched junction nucleotides: 9. Adults of Caucasian background living in Nashville, Tennessee made up all donors. Sequenced: memory CD8+ T cells sorted from blood. Documented subset: CD45RO+ cells pooled with CCR7-negative TemRA cells. The rearrangement joins TRBV10-2 to TRBJ2-7, with 9 bases matching TRBD1. The clonotype comes from a woman in her 30s in good health. The CDR3 is CASRQGAEGGYEQYF. In nucleotides, the CDR3 is TGCGCCAGCAGACAGGGGGCCGAGGGAGGCTACGAGCAGTACTTC.